A few counts support the clone carrying this T cell receptor (beta chain). As yet, its antigen is unknown. The V and J ends lost 4 bases and 0 bases, in that order; junction bases with no gene match: 13. The germline V gene encodes CDR1 SGHTA and CDR2 FQGTGA. This CDR3 is 20 amino acids long. The data stem from a study of cytotoxic CD8 clonotypes in ibrutinib-treated CLL. Study-wide results and caveats: The study sampled sustained-remission and progressing patients at different times. Pretreatment clonality was elevated relative to age-matched healthy donors and paralleled circulating CD8+ T-cell counts.

Method: immunoSEQ multiplex PCR; TCRdb's copy keeps in-frame clones and lacks some. The repertoire holds 35,000 to 50,000 clones, with roughly three quarters as singletons. This specimen consisted of PBMCs, obtained at disease progression, from a patient treated with ibrutinib. V is TRBV7-3 and J is TRBJ2-3, with TRBD2 matching 13 bases. This receptor was obtained from a human donor with chronic lymphocytic leukemia. In nucleotides, the CDR3 is TGTGCCAGCAGCTCGGGACTAGCGGGACACGCGCCTTCTAGCACAGATACGCAGTATTTT. It codes for CASSSGLAGHAPSSTDTQYF.